This T cell receptor beta chain originates from a study of Graves' ophthalmopathy and Graves' hyperthyroidism. The overall study: The authors collected peripheral blood at initial diagnosis, before any treatment.

General study findings and limits: Appearing in blood as well were most expanded thyroid clonotypes above 0.001 frequency. In separating ophthalmopathy from stable hyperthyroidism, a 13-signature model achieved about 90% sensitivity and 65% to 84% specificity.

This clonotype has ten or more counts. The antigen is not known. The authors amplified TCR beta CDR3 regions from RNA transcripts. After a first-round RT-PCR with HTBI primers, a second-round multiplex PCR was run. MiXCR was run by TCRdb on the multiplex PCR reads, yielding one entry per CDR3 protein. The sample comprises roughly 420,000 distinct CDR3 sequences, roughly 21% of which are singletons, and roughly 3% rests with the top ten. PBMCs were obtained from 9 to 10 ml of fresh peripheral blood. This CDR3 region has 13 residues. Trimming stripped 7 bases from V and 4 bases from J, with 13 bases between. CDR1 is SNHLY, CDR2 FYNNEI, per germline.

Specimen: peripheral blood. The TCR comes from a woman in her late teens or twenties with stable Graves' hyperthyroidism. The chain is built from TRBV2 and TRBJ2-5, with D perhaps matching TRBD1 (6 bases). The CDR3 coding sequence is TGTGCCAGCATCAGGGGTGGTGGAGAGACCCAGTACTTC. Translating it yields CASIRGGGETQYF.